This T cell receptor (beta chain) is from a study of T cell changes during pregnancy in multiple sclerosis. This table comes from immunoSEQ multiplex PCR, and its TCRdb copy is limited to in-frame clones, with some not included. The sample has fewer than 50,000 clones, roughly 94% seen once. CDR3 length: 17 amino acids. Trimming removed 0 bases at V and 5 bases at J, with 17 bases between. Per germline, CDR1 SGDLS and CDR2 YYNGEE. The gene calls are TRBV9 and TRBJ2-2, with a tentative D call TRBD1 (5 bases). The TCR sequence derives from a female donor with multiple sclerosis, enrolled in a pregnancy study. The sequences come from CD4+ T cells from peripheral blood mononuclear cells, collected in the third trimester of pregnancy. This chain's CDR3 is CASSVDERGGRTGELFF. The CDR3 DNA reads as TGTGCCAGCAGCGTAGATGAAAGGGGCGGACGTACCGGGGAGCTGTTTTTT.